This T cell receptor (beta chain) derives from a study of tissue T cells after allogeneic stem cell transplantation. Study-level results: Only a limited share of tissue TCRs appeared in blood or spleen. Anatomically similar tissues had similar TCR repertoires within each patient.

Generated by immunoSEQ multiplex PCR, the TCRdb table keeps only in-frame clones and is missing some. The table has thousands of clones, 40% to 55% seen once. Time point denoted: mouse harvest day 7 after allogeneic transplant. The graft held 10^6 splenic CD5+ T cells and 10^7 T-cell-depleted bone marrow cells. This clone was observed a few times. Its antigen is currently unknown. Germline and genes here are mouse. The CDR3 end is not reached by the read, which stops 1 residue before it; the germline J gene fills it in. CDR3 length: 14 amino acids. The germline CDR1 and CDR2 sequences are KGHPV and FQNQEV (reference sequence). Trimming removed 3 bases from V and 1 base from J, with 8 bases in between.

The sequence derives from a female BALB/c mouse given C57BL/6 T cells with graft-versus-host disease after an allogeneic hematopoietic cell transplant. The sample taken for sequencing was gut tissue. The chain has TRBV26 and TRBJ2-3, with D uncertain. The sequenced CDR3 bases are TGTGCCAGCAGTCTAGACGGAGGTGCAGAAACGCTGTAT. It yields the protein CASSLDGGAETLY. The CDR3 in its entirety is CASSLDGGAETLYF.